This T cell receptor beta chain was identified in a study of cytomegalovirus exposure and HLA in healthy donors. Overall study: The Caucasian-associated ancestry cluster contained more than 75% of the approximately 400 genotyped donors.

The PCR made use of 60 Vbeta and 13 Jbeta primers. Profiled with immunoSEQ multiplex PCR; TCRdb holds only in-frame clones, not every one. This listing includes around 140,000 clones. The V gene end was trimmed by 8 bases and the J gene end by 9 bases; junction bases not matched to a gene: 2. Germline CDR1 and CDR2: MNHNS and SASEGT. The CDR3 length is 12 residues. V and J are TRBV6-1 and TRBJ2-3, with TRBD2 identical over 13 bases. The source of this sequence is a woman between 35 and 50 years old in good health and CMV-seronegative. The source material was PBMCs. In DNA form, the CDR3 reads TGTGCCAGCTGGACTAGCGGGGGCACGCAGTATTTT. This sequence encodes CASWTSGGTQYF.